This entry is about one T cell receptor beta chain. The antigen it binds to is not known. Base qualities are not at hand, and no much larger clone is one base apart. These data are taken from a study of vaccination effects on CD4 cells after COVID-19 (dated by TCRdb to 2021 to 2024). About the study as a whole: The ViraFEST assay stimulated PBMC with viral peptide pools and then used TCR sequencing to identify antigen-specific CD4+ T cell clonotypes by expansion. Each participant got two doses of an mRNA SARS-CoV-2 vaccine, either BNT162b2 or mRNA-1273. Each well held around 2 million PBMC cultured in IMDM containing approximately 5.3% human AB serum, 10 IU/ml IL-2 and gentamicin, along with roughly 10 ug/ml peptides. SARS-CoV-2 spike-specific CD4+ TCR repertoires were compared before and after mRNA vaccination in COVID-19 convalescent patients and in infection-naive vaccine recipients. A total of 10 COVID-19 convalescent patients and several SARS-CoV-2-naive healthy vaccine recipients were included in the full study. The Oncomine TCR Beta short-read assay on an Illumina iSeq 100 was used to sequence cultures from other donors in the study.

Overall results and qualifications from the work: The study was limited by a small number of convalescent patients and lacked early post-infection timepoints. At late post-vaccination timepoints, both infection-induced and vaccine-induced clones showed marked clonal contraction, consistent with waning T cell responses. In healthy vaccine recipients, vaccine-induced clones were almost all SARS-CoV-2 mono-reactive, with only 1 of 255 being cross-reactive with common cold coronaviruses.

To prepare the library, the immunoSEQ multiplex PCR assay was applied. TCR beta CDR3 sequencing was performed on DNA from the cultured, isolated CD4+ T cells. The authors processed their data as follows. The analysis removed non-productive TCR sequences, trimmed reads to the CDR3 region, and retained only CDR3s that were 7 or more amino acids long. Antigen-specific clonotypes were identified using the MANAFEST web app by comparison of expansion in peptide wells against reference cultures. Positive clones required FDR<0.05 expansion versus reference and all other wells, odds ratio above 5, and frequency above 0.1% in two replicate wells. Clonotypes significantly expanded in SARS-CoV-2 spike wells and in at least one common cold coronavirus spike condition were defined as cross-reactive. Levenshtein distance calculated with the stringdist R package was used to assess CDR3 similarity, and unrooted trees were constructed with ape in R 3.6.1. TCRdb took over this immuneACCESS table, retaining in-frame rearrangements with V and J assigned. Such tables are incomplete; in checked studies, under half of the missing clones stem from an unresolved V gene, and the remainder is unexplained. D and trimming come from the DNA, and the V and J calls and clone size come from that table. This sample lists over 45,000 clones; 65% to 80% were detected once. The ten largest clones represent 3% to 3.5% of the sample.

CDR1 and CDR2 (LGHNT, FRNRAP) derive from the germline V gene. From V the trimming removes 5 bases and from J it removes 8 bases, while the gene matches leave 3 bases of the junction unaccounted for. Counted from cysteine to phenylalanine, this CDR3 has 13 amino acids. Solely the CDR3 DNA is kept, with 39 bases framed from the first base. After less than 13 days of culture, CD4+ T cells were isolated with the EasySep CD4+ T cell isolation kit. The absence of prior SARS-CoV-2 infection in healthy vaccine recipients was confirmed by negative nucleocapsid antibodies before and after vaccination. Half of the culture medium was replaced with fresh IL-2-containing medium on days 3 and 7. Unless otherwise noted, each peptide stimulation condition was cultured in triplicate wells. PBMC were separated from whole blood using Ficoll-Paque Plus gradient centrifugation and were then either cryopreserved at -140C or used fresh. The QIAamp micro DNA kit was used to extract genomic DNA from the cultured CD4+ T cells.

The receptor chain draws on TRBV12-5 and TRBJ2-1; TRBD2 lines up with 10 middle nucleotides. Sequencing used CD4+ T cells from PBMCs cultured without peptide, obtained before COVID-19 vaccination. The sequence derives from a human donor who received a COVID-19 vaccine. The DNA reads TGTGCTAGTGGTAGAAGCGGGGGGGATGAGCAGTTCTTC. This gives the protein CASGRSGGDEQFF.